This entry features one TCR beta chain sequence. The antigen remains unidentified. Germline V gives CDR1 SGHVS, CDR2 FQNEAQ. The CDR3 has 14 amino acids. V was pared by 4 bases and J by 7 bases, with 13 bases between. The memory fraction was CD4+CD45RO+CD25- cells. After constant-region reverse-primer amplification, full-length variable regions underwent semi-nested PCR with Nested Universal Primer A. TCRdb reprocessed the 5' RACE reads with MiXCR, giving one entry per CDR3 protein. This table holds around 37,000 distinct CDR3 sequences, less than 30% found once. Overall study results and limits: Greatest tumor Treg TCR overlap was with tumor naive CD4+ cells. The larger-cohort validation was restricted to a single TCR beta V-J rearrangement rather than whole repertoires.

V gene TRBV7-8 combines with J gene TRBJ2-2; perhaps TRBD2 as D (5 bases). Sequencing used memory CD4+ T cells sorted from a lymph node. Subset given: memory CD4+ T cells, CD4+CD45RO+CD25-. The origin of this receptor is a female donor with breast cancer. CDR3 region: CASSSGRGYGELFF. CDR3 nucleotides: TGTGCCAGCAGCTCAGGACGGGGTTACGGGGAGCTGTTTTTT.